The 8 T cell receptor beta chains reported below all come from one sample, sequenced in a study of OX40 agonist ivuxolimab in advanced cancers. The data were produced by immunoSEQ multiplex PCR, yet TCRdb's version contains in-frame clones alone and is incomplete. This sample carries 78,000 or so clones, about 89% of them seen once, and the ten largest clones take 0.68%. Sequencing used CD4+ or CD8+ T cells sorted from blood, obtained in a trial of the OX40 agonist ivuxolimab. These TCRs come from an adult with an advanced solid tumor such as melanoma, head and neck, liver or kidney cancer.

This clone was detected only once. The chain carries TRBV14 and TRBJ2-3; D is unclear. From germline, CDR1 is SGHDN and CDR2 FVKESK. V was clipped by 2 bases and J by 9 bases, with 21 bases between them. The length of the CDR3 is 16 residues. CDR3 nucleotides: TGTGCCAGCAGCCAATTCATCGGGCGAAACACCCAAACGCAGTATTTT. Encoded protein: CASSQFIGRNTQTQYF.

Notes on this clone: At the DNA level, this CDR3 is encoded by other sequences in the same sample as well. The J gene is TRBJ2-2, the V gene TRBV29-1, with 8 bases aligning to TRBD2. This CDR3 has 16 residues. CDR1 is SQVTM, CDR2 ANQGSEA, per germline. With 1 base clipped from V and 0 bases from J, the junction kept 4 bases outside the gene matches. For the CDR3, the DNA is TGCAGCGTTGAAGGAACTAGCGGTACGAACACCGGGGAGCTGTTTTTT. Translation: CSVEGTSGTNTGELFF.

V gene TRBV29-1 combines with J gene TRBJ1-2, with no clear D. The germline CDR1 and CDR2 sequences are SQVTM and ANQGSEA. V shed 6 bases and J shed 8 bases, with 19 bases lying between them. The length of the CDR3 is 13 residues. CDR3 sequence (DNA): TGCAGCGTCGCCCCCAGCCGGGAAGGGGGCTACACCTTC. Protein sequence: CSVAPSREGGYTF.

The J gene is TRBJ1-2, the V gene TRBV6-1; 9 bases are shared with TRBD1. The trim removed 6 bases at V and 8 bases at J, leaving 13 bases unmatched. Germline V gene data show CDR1 as MNHNS and CDR2 as SASEGT. CDR3 length: 15 residues. CDR3 amino acids: CASSSLGTGKGGYTF. The CDR3 DNA reads as TGTGCCAGCAGCTCCCTCGGGACAGGGAAGGGGGGCTACACCTTC.

This chain uses TRBV9 with TRBJ2-1; 8 bases are shared with TRBD2. The CDR3 extends over 15 amino acids. The germline V gene encodes CDR1 SGDLS and CDR2 YYNGEE. The ends lost 4 bases at V and 2 bases at J; junction bases unmatched: 5. The CDR3 region is CASSPRTSTYNEQFF. The CDR3 region has the DNA TGTGCCAGCAGCCCCAGGACTAGCACCTACAATGAGCAGTTCTTC.

This clone was seen a single time. The V and J genes are TRBV9 and TRBJ2-3; tentatively, D is TRBD1 or TRBD2 (5 bases each). This CDR3 contains 16 residues. The V end lost 0 bases, the J end lost 6 bases, and 17 bases lay between the germline ends. Germline CDR1 reads SGDLS; CDR2 reads YYNGEE. CDR3 bases: TGTGCCAGCAGCGTAGAGATGGGACGCCAGTACGATACGCAGTATTTT. Translating it yields CASSVEMGRQYDTQYF. Filled out from reference TRBV9 and TRBJ2-3, the complete variable domain reads DSGVTQTPKHLITATGQRVTLRCSPRSGDLSVYWYQQSLDQGLQFLIQYYNGEERAKGNILERFSAQQFPDLHSELNLSSLELGDSALYFCASSVEMGRQYDTQYFGPGTRLTVL.

This chain connects TRBV6-4 to TRBJ2-7; possibly TRBD2 for D (6 bases). Germline-derived CDR1 and CDR2 are MRHNA and SNTAGT. The CDR3 has 15 amino acids. The V gene lost 6 bases and the J gene lost 0 bases, with 15 bases spanning the gap. The CDR3 here is CASRHSGRSSYEQYF. The CDR3 DNA reads TGTGCCAGCAGACATAGCGGTAGGAGCTCCTACGAGCAGTACTTC.

Only a few counts were recorded for this clone. The chain has TRBV11-2 and TRBJ2-6; D remains unclear. The germline CDR1 and CDR2 sequences are SGHAT and FQNNGV. The V and J ends lost 5 bases and 0 bases respectively, with 5 bases between them. The CDR3 is 14 residues long. CDR3 residues: CASSPDSGANVLTF. The CDR3 bases are TGTGCCAGCAGCCCCGACTCTGGGGCCAACGTCCTGACTTTC.